Listed here are 28 T cell receptor beta chains from one sample, sequenced in a study of OX40 agonist ivuxolimab in advanced cancers. The table came from immunoSEQ multiplex PCR; TCRdb's copy has only in-frame clones and leaves some out. The sample consists of tens of thousands of clones, 90% of them appearing once. This specimen consisted of CD4+ or CD8+ T cells sorted from blood, obtained in a trial of the OX40 agonist ivuxolimab. The receptors were sampled from an adult with an advanced solid tumor such as melanoma, head and neck, liver or kidney cancer.

The V gene is TRBV19, the J gene TRBJ2-7, with TRBD1 matching over 9 bases. Germline V CDR1 and CDR2: LNHDA, SQIVND (reference sequence). J was trimmed by 4 bases and V by 6 bases; bases with no gene match: 10. The CDR3 contains 15 residues. The CDR3 protein is CASRLLGTGSYEQYF. The CDR3 nucleotides read TGTGCCAGTAGGCTCCTTGGGACAGGGTCGTACGAGCAGTACTTC.

The V gene is TRBV18, the J gene TRBJ2-7, with TRBD2 matching over 8 bases. The CDR3 loop spans 16 amino acids. Unmatched junction bases numbered 11, after V lost 2 bases and J lost 5 bases. Per the germline V gene, CDR1 is KGHSH and CDR2 is LQKENI. The CDR3 sequence is CASSPTGGGLVHEQYF. The CDR3 bases are TGTGCCAGCTCACCAACCGGCGGGGGACTAGTTCACGAGCAGTACTTC.

This clone was recorded a few times. The chain uses TRBV6-5 and TRBJ2-7, with 9 bases lining up with TRBD1. V shed 2 bases, J shed 6 bases, and the junction held 8 bases outside the gene matches. CDR1 is MNHEY and CDR2 is SVGAGI in the germline V gene. The CDR3 has 15 residues. The CDR3 reads CASSYGGTGSGEQYF. CDR3 nucleotides: TGTGCCAGCAGTTACGGCGGGACAGGGTCTGGCGAGCAGTACTTC.

The chain employs TRBV11-3 and TRBJ2-5; 7 positions match TRBD1. Losses at the gene ends were 5 bases for V and 3 bases for J; bases not matched to a gene: 3. Germline assignment: CDR1 SGHNT and CDR2 YENEEA. The CDR3 is made up of 13 amino acids. The CDR3 nucleotides read TGTGCCAGCAGCCGGGACAGTAAAGAGACCCAGTACTTC. It encodes CASSRDSKETQYF.

The CDR3 spells CASAITGTATDTQYF. In DNA form, the CDR3 reads TGTGCCAGCGCTATTACCGGGACAGCCACAGATACGCAGTATTTT. The chain carries TRBV9 and TRBJ2-3; 7 nucleotides match TRBD1. Germline V gene sequence: CDR1 SGDLS, CDR2 YYNGEE. The CDR3 is 15 residues long. Germline trimming cut 7 bases from V and 2 bases from J; bases unmatched to any gene: 10.

This clone is medium-sized by share. This chain joins TRBV19 and TRBJ1-2, with 10 positions matching TRBD1. This CDR3 region has 15 residues. V shed 5 bases and J 3 bases; nucleotides not matched to a gene: 6. Germline assignment: CDR1 LNHDA and CDR2 SQIVND (reference sequence). This chain's CDR3 is CASSFSGTGDYGYTF. The DNA for the CDR3 is TGTGCCAGTAGTTTCTCCGGGACAGGGGACTATGGCTACACCTTC.

J is TRBJ1-3 and V is TRBV7-2; the D gene is possibly TRBD1 (5 bases). The germline CDR1 and CDR2 sequences are SGHTA and FQGNSA. The ends were cut back, 1 base at V and 4 bases at J, with 11 bases in the middle. The CDR3 extends over 15 amino acids. Here the CDR3 reads CASSLDGGNGNTIYF. The CDR3 coding sequence is TGTGCCAGCAGCTTAGATGGGGGGAACGGAAACACCATATATTTT.

V and J are TRBV23-1 and TRBJ2-1, with D unclear. TRBV23-1 is labeled an ORF, and its function is uncertain. This CDR3 comprises 14 residues. Trimming pared 2 bases from V and 6 bases from J, leaving 11 bases between. The CDR3 loop reads CASSQPEKVNEQFF. The CDR3 DNA reads as TGCGCCAGCAGTCAACCAGAGAAGGTCAATGAGCAGTTCTTC.

The chain links TRBV11-2 to TRBJ2-5; D is undetermined. Trimming took off 6 bases at V and 1 base at J, with 9 bases between the two ends. Germline V gene data show CDR1 as SGHAT and CDR2 as FQNNGV. The CDR3 has 13 amino acids. The CDR3 loop is CASSLSIQETQYF. For the CDR3, the DNA is TGTGCCAGCAGTTTAAGCATCCAAGAGACCCAGTACTTC.

In this sample, this clone turned up once. The chain joins TRBV28 to TRBJ2-1, with 9 bases lining up with TRBD2. Looked up from germline, CDR1 is MDHEN and CDR2 is SYDVKM. The CDR3 is made up of 17 amino acids. V gave up 8 bases and J gave up 7 bases; unmatched junction bases: 18. The CDR3 DNA reads as TGTGCCAGCCGCCCCTTCCCTGGGCTAGCGGGACGGAATGAGCAGTTCTTC. Translated: CASRPFPGLAGRNEQFF.

V gene TRBV11-3 combines with J gene TRBJ2-7; TRBD2 aligns across 9 bases. The CDR3 extends over 18 amino acids. V lost 2 bases, J lost 4 bases, and 15 bases stayed unmatched. Germline V gene sequence: CDR1 SGHNT, CDR2 YENEEA. As DNA, the CDR3 is TGTGCCAGCAGCTTATTCCGGTCGGCGGGAGGGCCGGGGTACGAGCAGTACTTC. It is translated as CASSLFRSAGGPGYEQYF.

The chain uses TRBV4-3 and TRBJ1-1, with TRBD1 matching 9 bases. The CDR3 sequence is 18 residues long. Germline values: CDR1 LGHNA, CDR2 YSLEER. V was pared by 3 bases and J by 5 bases, with 16 bases of the junction left unmatched. CDR3 region: CASSQDVPGQGRWTEAFF. Here the CDR3 DNA reads TGCGCCAGCAGCCAGGATGTCCCGGGACAGGGTCGTTGGACTGAAGCTTTCTTT.

The J gene is TRBJ1-4, the V gene TRBV19, with a possible D match to TRBD1 (6 bases). The germline CDR1 and CDR2 sequences are LNHDA and SQIVND (reference sequence). The CDR3 has 18 amino acids. V was clipped by 6 bases and J by 0 bases, with 20 bases between them. The CDR3 loop reads CASSPTRGWATTNEKLFF. The CDR3, as DNA: TGTGCCAGTAGCCCTACAAGGGGGTGGGCTACAACTAATGAAAAACTGTTTTTT.

On this clone itself: An end of the junction differs from the germline gene, which may be a read error. The chain has TRBV4-2 and TRBJ2-1, with D maybe TRBD2 (7 bases). Germline V lookup: CDR1 LGHNA, CDR2 YNFKEQ. The CDR3 covers 22 residues. DNA for the CDR3: TGTGCCAGCAGGCAAGGGGGTGGTGTCTATAGCCTTGGCGGGGGCTCCTACAATGAGCAGTTCTTC. This encodes CASRQGGGVYSLGGGSYNEQFF.

The gene calls are TRBV2 and TRBJ2-5; D gene uncertain. Germline V gene sequence: CDR1 SNHLY, CDR2 FYNNEI. V shed 4 bases and J shed 5 bases, with 11 bases lying between them. The CDR3 is 13 amino acids. CDR3 nucleotide sequence: TGTGCCAGCAGTGTCGGTGGGATGGAGACCCAGTACTTC. Protein: CASSVGGMETQYF.

J is TRBJ1-4 and V is TRBV4-1; a possible D gene is TRBD1 (5 bases). This CDR3 is 16 amino acids long. Germline CDR1 MGHRA, CDR2 YSYEKL. Trimming cost V 1 base and J 5 bases, with 14 bases left between them. Written as DNA, the CDR3 is TGCGCCAGCAGCCAAGGGTCGGGGGGTCGAAATGAAAAACTGTTTTTT. Amino acid sequence: CASSQGSGGRNEKLFF.

The chain is built from TRBV7-2 and TRBJ2-5; maybe TRBD1 (6 bases). V lost 5 bases and J lost 3, with 16 bases in between. Germline CDR1 reads SGHTA; CDR2 reads FQGNSA. The CDR3 has 15 residues. This CDR3 is CASSPRRGLEETQYF. The CDR3 region has the DNA TGTGCCAGCAGCCCCCGCAGGGGTTTGGAAGAGACCCAGTACTTC.

The CDR3 protein is CASNSPGLAGADGELFF. The CDR3 DNA sequence: TGTGCCAGCAATAGCCCGGGACTAGCGGGAGCGGACGGGGAGCTGTTTTTT. The chain recombines TRBV25-1 with TRBJ2-2; 14 bases match TRBD2. There are 17 residues in the CDR3. V dropped 7 bases and J dropped 7; count of bases not matched to a gene: 11. Germline V gives CDR1 MGHDK, CDR2 SYGVNS.

The chain recombines TRBV5-1 with TRBJ1-5; tentative D call: TRBD1 (6 bases). V lost 0 bases and J lost 5, with 9 bases in between. The germline CDR1 and CDR2 sequences are SGHRS and YFSETQ. The CDR3 runs to 14 residues. The CDR3 region is CASSLVGGDQPQHF. The CDR3 region has the DNA TGCGCCAGCAGCTTGGTAGGGGGAGATCAGCCCCAGCATTTT.

The rearrangement links TRBV11-1 to TRBJ2-7, with 12 bases aligning to TRBD1. The germline CDR1 and CDR2 sequences are SGHAT and FQDESV (reference sequence). Trimming took 5 bases from V and 5 from J; bases not matched to a gene: 7. The CDR3 loop spans 15 amino acids. Written as DNA, the CDR3 is TGTGCCAGCAGCCCGGGGACAGGGGGCGAGGACGAGCAGTACTTC. It yields the protein CASSPGTGGEDEQYF.

The gene calls are TRBV28 and TRBJ2-2; 8 nucleotides align to TRBD1. The CDR3 length is 16 residues. V trimming: 5 bases; J trimming: 2 bases; junction bases outside the gene matches: 7. Germline V lookup: CDR1 MDHEN, CDR2 SYDVKM. In nucleotides, the CDR3 is TGTGCCAGCAGTACCCCCGGGACAGGAAACACCGGGGAGCTGTTTTTT. This gives the protein CASSTPGTGNTGELFF.

CDR3 amino acids: CASSLSNPRGIEGYTF. In nucleotides, the CDR3 is TGTGCCAGCAGTTTATCCAACCCTAGGGGGATCGAGGGCTACACCTTC. The V call is TRBV28, the J call TRBJ1-2, with D tentatively TRBD1 (6 bases). Germline V gene sequence: CDR1 MDHEN, CDR2 SYDVKM. The length of the CDR3 is 16 residues. Deletions cut 1 base from V and 8 bases from J, with 20 bases between.

The chain carries TRBV6-5 and TRBJ1-6; D unresolved. CDR1 is MNHEY, CDR2 SVGAGI, per germline. Trimming took off 2 bases at V and 7 bases at J, with 3 bases between the two ends. The CDR3 has 12 residues. CDR3 sequence: CASSYINSPLHF. DNA for the CDR3: TGTGCCAGCAGTTACATAAATTCACCCCTCCACTTT.

The chain joins TRBV5-4 to TRBJ2-5, with a weak D call TRBD1 (5 bases). Germline values: CDR1 SGHNT, CDR2 YYREEE (reference sequence). The V and J ends lost 4 bases and 1 base respectively, with 8 bases between them. There are 13 residues in the CDR3. The CDR3 DNA reads as TGTGCCAGCAGCCCAGGGCCCCAAGAGACCCAGTACTTC. Its protein is CASSPGPQETQYF.

This sequence joins TRBV25-1 and TRBJ2-7, with D perhaps being TRBD1 or TRBD2 (5 bases each). This CDR3 has 16 amino acids. Germline CDR1 MGHDK, CDR2 SYGVNS. Deletions cut 3 bases from V and 4 bases from J, with 19 bases between. The CDR3 DNA sequence: TGTGCCAGCAGTGATACACTGGGGACCGCAGTTTACGAGCAGTACTTC. This codes for CASSDTLGTAVYEQYF.

For the CDR3, the DNA is TGTGCCAGCAGACTTGGGACTAGCGGACACAGGGCCACAGATACGCAGTATTTT. This sequence encodes CASRLGTSGHRATDTQYF. This chain links TRBV28 with TRBJ2-3; 11 nucleotides align to TRBD2. The CDR3 spans 18 residues. Losses at the gene ends were 6 bases for V and 2 bases for J; bases not matched to a gene: 13. The germline V gene encodes CDR1 MDHEN and CDR2 SYDVKM.

The chain is built from TRBV2 and TRBJ2-2; weak D call: TRBD2 (5 bases). Germline assignment: CDR1 SNHLY and CDR2 FYNNEI. The CDR3 extends over 13 amino acids. The V and J ends lost 7 bases and 0 bases respectively, with 6 bases between them. Here the CDR3 reads CASKTTNTGELFF. In DNA form, the CDR3 reads TGTGCCAGCAAGACTACGAACACCGGGGAGCTGTTTTTT.

CDR3 amino acids: CASSLGTGGTYEQYF. The DNA for the CDR3 is TGCGCCAGCAGCTTGGGAACAGGGGGCACCTACGAGCAGTACTTC. The genes are TRBV5-1 and TRBJ2-7; 9 bases line up with TRBD1. The CDR3 totals 15 residues. Germline trimming cut 0 bases from V and 2 bases from J; bases unmatched to any gene: 3. The V gene's germline CDR1 is SGHRS and CDR2 YFSETQ. Together with reference TRBV5-1 and TRBJ2-7, the CDR3 gives the full variable domain: KAGVTQTPRYLIKTRGQQVTLSCSPISGHRSVSWYQQTPGQGLQFLFEYFSETQRNKGNFPGRFSGRQFSNSRSEMNVSTLELGDSALYLCASSLGTGGTYEQYFGPGTRLTVT.